This T cell receptor (beta chain) came from a study of blood T cell repertoires in COVID-19. Looking at the study overall: PBMCs, B-cell-depleted T cells, or T cells were the source of the cDNA or gDNA that made up the material.

In Seattle, patients joined the study during active infection and were tracked longitudinally. Produced via immunoSEQ multiplex PCR; TCRdb's table is partial and in-frame only. This sample has approximately 45,000 clones; 87% occur once, and the top ten carry approximately 3.8%. The trim removed 1 base at V and 2 bases at J, leaving 2 bases unmatched. Germline lookup yields CDR1 SEHNR and CDR2 FQNEAQ (reference sequence). This CDR3 region has 15 residues. Sequenced: peripheral blood. The receptor was derived from a man aged 40-49 years with COVID-19, enrolled during active disease. The chain carries TRBV7-9 and TRBJ1-5, with 7 bases fitting TRBD1. CDR3 sequence reads: CASSLGTGRNQPQHF. The DNA for the CDR3 is TGTGCCAGCAGCTTAGGGACAGGACGCAATCAGCCCCAGCATTTT.